What follows are 32 T cell receptor beta chains derived from one specimen sequenced in a study of metastatic and nonmetastatic thyroid tumors. TCRdb re-analyzed the PCR reads using MiXCR. The sample lists about 19,000 clones, about a third occurring once. Every patient underwent thyroid surgery untreated. Material for sequencing was tumor tissue. Receptors originate from a female donor with papillary thyroid cancer or a benign thyroid nodule (not recorded which). Some clones in this sample may be carry-over from other donors' samples.

The chain couples TRBV28 to TRBJ1-5; D may be TRBD1 (5 bases). V gave up 6 bases and J gave up 9 bases, with 21 bases separating them. Germline-derived CDR1 and CDR2 are MDHEN and SYDVKM. The CDR3 is 15 amino acids. The CDR3 protein is CASRPSGPALPPQHF. DNA for the CDR3: TGTGCCAGCAGACCCTCGGGACCTGCTTTGCCGCCCCAGCATTTT.

J is TRBJ2-7 and V is TRBV7-9, with 8 bases fitting TRBD1. The CDR3 covers 14 residues. The germline V gene encodes CDR1 SEHNR and CDR2 FQNEAQ (reference sequence). V lost 10 bases, J lost 5 bases, and 13 bases stayed unmatched. CDR3 sequence reads: CATMEDRVSHEQYF. The CDR3 nucleotides read TGTGCCACGATGGAGGACAGGGTATCCCACGAGCAGTACTTC.

The V call is TRBV19, the J call TRBJ2-1; 8 bases match TRBD2. The trim removed 3 bases at V and 10 bases at J, leaving 11 bases unmatched. The CDR3 spans 15 residues. Germline CDR1 and CDR2: LNHDA and SQIVND (reference sequence). The CDR3 spells CASSMGASGGGEQFF. In DNA form, the CDR3 reads TGTGCCAGTAGTATGGGCGCCTCGGGGGGGGGGGAGCAGTTCTTC.

This clone was counted a few times. The chain uses TRBV6-1 and TRBJ2-7; D ambiguous. Trimming took off 1 base at V and 2 bases at J, with 15 bases between the two ends. CDR3 length: 16 amino acids. The germline gives CDR1 MNHNS, CDR2 SASEGT. CDR3 in DNA: TGTGCCAGCAGTGAAGGCGCTAGATTAGGTCCCTACGAGCAGTACTTC. It specifies CASSEGARLGPYEQYF.

The V and J genes are TRBV7-2 and TRBJ2-1; possibly TRBD2 for D (5 bases). Germline V gene data show CDR1 as SGHTA and CDR2 as FQGNSA. Trimming stripped 2 bases from V and 14 bases from J, with 13 bases between. The CDR3 totals 12 residues. Here the CDR3 reads CASSLPPGSEFF. For the CDR3, the DNA is TGTGCCAGCAGCTTACCTCCGGGATCGGAGTTCTTC.

This clone was seen only a few times. V and J are TRBV10-3 and TRBJ1-2; a possible D gene is TRBD1 (5 bases). CDR1 and CDR2 from the germline V gene are ENHRY and SYGVKD. The CDR3 is 15 amino acids. V was clipped by 3 bases and J by 0 bases, with 11 bases between them. CDR3 protein: CAISENRGTNYGYTF. DNA of the CDR3: TGTGCCATCAGTGAAAATCGGGGGACTAACTATGGCTACACCTTC.

The chain joins TRBV6-2 or TRBV6-3 to TRBJ2-1; possibly TRBD1 for D (6 bases). Trimming stripped 6 bases from V and 2 bases from J, with 17 bases between. This CDR3 region has 16 residues. Germline V gives CDR1 MNHEY, CDR2 SVGEGT. Here the CDR3 DNA reads TGTGCCAGCAGAGCAATTCAGGGGTTCACCTACAATGAGCAGTTCTTC. Amino acids: CASRAIQGFTYNEQFF.

This clone came up a few times. The rearrangement links TRBV27 to TRBJ2-7, with D perhaps assigned TRBD1 or TRBD2 (5 bases each). This CDR3 region has 15 residues. V lost 10 bases to trimming and J lost 3 bases, with 22 bases between them. Germline CDR1 reads MNHEY; CDR2 reads SMNVEV (reference sequence). The chain's CDR3 is CATKSWNPGGYEQYF. The CDR3 DNA sequence: TGTGCCACCAAGTCTTGGAACCCTGGGGGCTACGAGCAGTACTTC.

The rearrangement links TRBV4-1 to TRBJ2-2; TRBD2 aligns across 16 bases. The CDR3 totals 18 residues. Per germline, CDR1 MGHRA and CDR2 YSYEKL. Germline trimming cut 3 bases from V and 3 bases from J; bases unmatched to any gene: 4. The CDR3 loop reads CASSHGTSGGGYTGELFF. CDR3 in DNA: TGCGCCAGCAGCCACGGGACTAGCGGGGGGGGATACACCGGGGAGCTGTTTTTT.

This clone has a handful of counts. CDR3 sequence reads: CSFPRDRGPSYEQYF. The CDR3 nucleotides read TGCAGTTTTCCCCGGGACAGGGGACCGTCCTACGAGCAGTACTTC. The chain joins TRBV20-1 to TRBJ2-7; 10 bases are shared with TRBD1. Germline CDR1 is DFQATT and CDR2 is SNEGSKA (reference sequence). Trimming removed 8 bases from V and 1 base from J; junction bases left unmatched: 11. There are 15 residues in the CDR3.

This sequence joins TRBV9 and TRBJ2-1, with 7 bases lining up with TRBD2. CDR1 SGDLS and CDR2 YYNGEE come from the germline V gene. V trimming: 4 bases; J trimming: 0 bases; junction bases outside the gene matches: 7. This CDR3 contains 16 residues. CDR3 DNA sequence: TGTGCCAGCAGCTCCTACGGGAGGAGCTCCTACAATGAGCAGTTCTTC. Amino acid sequence: CASSSYGRSSYNEQFF. The entire variable domain, with the rest obtained from reference TRBV9 and TRBJ2-1, is as follows: DSGVTQTPKHLITATGQRVTLRCSPRSGDLSVYWYQQSLDQGLQFLIQYYNGEERAKGNILERFSAQQFPDLHSELNLSSLELGDSALYFCASSSYGRSSYNEQFFGPGTRLTVL.

The genes are TRBV20-1 and TRBJ1-1; D gene unclear. The CDR3 is 12 amino acids. Germline V lookup: CDR1 DFQATT, CDR2 SNEGSKA (reference sequence). Trimming removed 0 bases from V and 2 bases from J, with 4 bases in between. CDR3 in DNA: TGCAGTGCTAGAGATGGAAACACTGAAGCTTTCTTT. The encoded protein is CSARDGNTEAFF.

This clone has only a few counts. The rearrangement uses TRBV6-4 and TRBJ2-1; D is perhaps TRBD1 (6 bases). The germline V gene has CDR1 MRHNA and CDR2 SNTAGT. With 0 bases removed from V and 2 bases from J, the gap between germline ends came to 11 bases. This CDR3 region has 16 residues. This chain's CDR3 is CASSDSIRTAYNEQFF. In nucleotides, the CDR3 is TGTGCCAGCAGTGACTCGATTAGGACAGCCTACAATGAGCAGTTCTTC.

The V gene is TRBV12-3 or TRBV12-4, the J gene TRBJ1-5; D unclear. The V end lost 6 bases, the J end lost 7 bases, and 13 bases lay between the germline ends. The CDR3 length is 13 residues. DNA for the CDR3: TGTGCCAGCAGCCTCGGGAAAATCCAGCCCCAGCATTTT. Residues: CASSLGKIQPQHF.

The chain employs TRBV12-3 or TRBV12-4 and TRBJ1-2, with 9 bases matching TRBD1. Unmatched junction bases numbered 14, after V lost 2 bases and J lost 7 bases. CDR3 length: 17 amino acids. The CDR3, as DNA: TGTGCCAGCAGTTTAAATGAGGCGGGACAGGGAGAGGGTGGCTACACCTTC. It translates to CASSLNEAGQGEGGYTF.

This clone has only one observation. The chain recombines TRBV11-2 with TRBJ2-1; 13 positions agree with TRBD2. The CDR3 has 15 residues. After removal of 4 bases from V and 6 bases from J, the junction contained 3 bases not matched to a gene. CDR1 is SGHAT and CDR2 is FQNNGV in the germline V gene. CDR3 sequence: CASSSGLAGLNEQFF. The CDR3 DNA is TGTGCCAGCAGCTCGGGACTAGCGGGGCTCAATGAGCAGTTCTTC. The full variable domain, in which reference TRBV11-2 and TRBJ2-1 provide the parts outside the CDR3, is EAGVAQSPRYKIIEKRQSVAFWCNPISGHATLYWYQQILGQGPKLLIQFQNNGVVDDSQLPKDRFSAERLKGVDSTLKIQPAKLEDSAVYLCASSSGLAGLNEQFFGPGTRLTVL.

This clone appeared a few times. The chain couples TRBV9 to TRBJ2-7, with D unclear. CDR1 is SGDLS, CDR2 YYNGEE, per germline. With 2 bases removed from V and 7 bases from J, the gap between germline ends came to 10 bases. This CDR3 is built from 12 residues. CDR3 amino acids: CASSVPMGEQYF. The CDR3 DNA reads TGTGCCAGCAGCGTTCCCATGGGGGAGCAGTACTTC. The variable domain in full, with the rest retrieved from reference TRBV9 and TRBJ2-7, is DSGVTQTPKHLITATGQRVTLRCSPRSGDLSVYWYQQSLDQGLQFLIQYYNGEERAKGNILERFSAQQFPDLHSELNLSSLELGDSALYFCASSVPMGEQYFGPGTRLTVT.

This clone was observed a handful of times. This sequence joins TRBV28 and TRBJ1-2; 7 nucleotides agree with TRBD1. Germline V lookup: CDR1 MDHEN, CDR2 SYDVKM. Trimming removed 5 bases from V and 8 bases from J; junction bases left unmatched: 17. This CDR3 comprises 16 residues. CDR3 region: CASSNGGGTANWGYTF. Here the CDR3 DNA reads TGTGCCAGCAGTAATGGGGGGGGGACAGCTAACTGGGGCTACACCTTC.

This chain connects TRBV5-1 to TRBJ2-7; D is uncertain. Trimming left V 4 bases short and J 3 bases short, with 5 bases between. The CDR3 has 11 amino acids. Germline V lookup: CDR1 SGHRS, CDR2 YFSETQ. Here the CDR3 reads CASSVDYEQYF. DNA for the CDR3: TGCGCCAGCAGCGTTGACTACGAGCAGTACTTC.

The sample holds many counts of this clone. This sequence joins TRBV6-1 and TRBJ2-2; 8 bases agree with TRBD1. After removal of 8 bases from V and 4 bases from J, the junction contained 9 bases not matched to a gene. This CDR3 comprises 15 residues. Germline-derived CDR1 and CDR2 are MNHNS and SASEGT. This chain's CDR3 is CASYETGDSTGELFF. The CDR3 bases are TGTGCCAGCTACGAGACAGGGGATAGCACCGGGGAGCTGTTTTTT.

This clone has a handful of counts. The CDR3 here is CASSLTVVSPGELFF. DNA for the CDR3: TGTGCCAGCAGCTTAACTGTGGTATCTCCCGGGGAGCTGTTTTTT. This rearrangement joins TRBV7-3 to TRBJ2-2; no reliable D call. V was clipped by 0 bases and J by 6 bases, with 11 bases between them. Germline CDR1 SGHTA, CDR2 FQGTGA. The CDR3 consists of 15 residues.

V gene TRBV7-6 combines with J gene TRBJ1-3; weak D call: TRBD1 (6 bases). Germline V CDR1 and CDR2: SGHVS, FNYEAQ. Trimming pared 3 bases from V and 3 bases from J, leaving 12 bases between. The CDR3 is 15 residues long. CDR3 amino acids: CASSLGGIVGNTIYF. The DNA for the CDR3 is TGTGCCAGCAGCTTGGGGGGCATAGTTGGAAACACCATATATTTT. The whole variable domain, filled in from reference TRBV7-6 and TRBJ1-3, reads GAGVSQSPRYKVTKRGQDVALRCDPISGHVSLYWYRQALGQGPEFLTYFNYEAQQDKSGLPNDRFSAERPEGSISTLTIQRTEQRDSAMYRCASSLGGIVGNTIYFGEGSWLTVV.

This clone was seen a few times. The chain has TRBV6-2 or TRBV6-3 and TRBJ2-1; TRBD1 matches 7 bases. This CDR3 is 15 amino acids long. Per germline, CDR1 MNHEY and CDR2 SVGEGT. Germline trimming cut 4 bases from V and 4 bases from J; bases unmatched to any gene: 7. CDR3 amino acids: CASSSPGQTYNEQFF. The CDR3 bases are TGTGCCAGCAGTTCCCCGGGACAGACGTACAATGAGCAGTTCTTC.

This clone came up once. This sequence joins TRBV4-2 and TRBJ1-2, with TRBD1 as a possible D gene (5 bases). The CDR3 has 15 amino acids. V was trimmed by 1 base and J by 6 bases, leaving 15 bases between them. Germline values: CDR1 LGHNA, CDR2 YNFKEQ. CDR3 amino acids: CASSQAGRQGDGYTF. CDR3 in DNA: TGTGCCAGCAGCCAAGCGGGTCGGCAGGGCGATGGCTACACCTTC.

The gene calls are TRBV7-2 and TRBJ1-5, with TRBD1 matching over 7 bases. This CDR3 spans 15 amino acids. J gave up 10 bases and V 4 bases, and 13 bases lay outside the gene matches. The germline CDR1 and CDR2 sequences are SGHTA and FQGNSA. For the CDR3, the DNA is TGTGCCAGCAGCTCCTTAGACAGGGCAACCTCCCCCCAGCATTTT. It translates to CASSSLDRATSPQHF.

In this sample, this clone turned up a few times. The rearrangement links TRBV6-1 to TRBJ2-1; 10 bases are a match to TRBD2. With V trimmed by 4 bases and J by 5 bases, 2 bases remained unmatched. There are 14 residues in the CDR3. Germline V CDR1 and CDR2: MNHNS, SASEGT. CDR3 nucleotide sequence: TGTGCCAGCAGTGGACTAGCGGGCCACAATGAGCAGTTCTTC. Translating it yields CASSGLAGHNEQFF.

The table lists this clone with a few counts. The V gene is TRBV27, the J gene TRBJ2-5; D uncertain. Trimming pared 3 bases from V and 5 bases from J, leaving 13 bases between. This CDR3 comprises 14 residues. Germline loops: CDR1 MNHEY, CDR2 SMNVEV (reference sequence). The CDR3 coding sequence is TGTGCCAGCAGTTTCCGGACGGACGGGGAGACCCAGTACTTC. It codes for CASSFRTDGETQYF.

The rearrangement uses TRBV5-1 and TRBJ1-2; D ambiguous. CDR3 length equals 13 residues. V gave up 1 base and J gave up 8 bases, with 12 bases separating them. Germline V gene data show CDR1 as SGHRS and CDR2 as YFSETQ. The CDR3 DNA reads TGCGCCAGCAGCTTGCAGATTACAGCGGGCTACACCTTC. Its protein is CASSLQITAGYTF.

V gene TRBV6-4 combines with J gene TRBJ2-1; the D gene is possibly TRBD2 (6 bases). CDR3 length: 16 residues. The V end was cut by 3 bases, the J end by 8 bases, with 20 bases between. Germline CDR1 reads MRHNA; CDR2 reads SNTAGT. The CDR3 bases are TGTGCCAGCAGTGAGGTCGCGGGGAGAGGAGACGATGAGCAGTTCTTC. This translates into CASSEVAGRGDDEQFF.

The chain couples TRBV5-1 to TRBJ1-4; weak D call: TRBD1 (6 bases). The CDR3 length is 15 residues. V was trimmed by 2 bases and J by 7 bases, leaving 15 bases between them. CDR1 is SGHRS, CDR2 YFSETQ, per germline. The CDR3 loop is CASSFGGASSEKLFF. CDR3 nucleotide sequence: TGCGCCAGCAGCTTTGGGGGGGCGTCATCTGAAAAACTGTTTTTT.

The J gene is TRBJ2-7, the V gene TRBV18; D might be TRBD1 or TRBD2, each matching 7 bases. The CDR3 consists of 16 residues. The germline V and J ends were trimmed by 5 bases and 3 bases, with 20 bases remaining between them. CDR1 is KGHSH and CDR2 is LQKENI in the germline V gene. In DNA, the CDR3 is TGTGCCAGCTCATTCACCGACAGGGAGGGTTTCTACGAGCAGTACTTC. Translation gives CASSFTDREGFYEQYF.

This clone was picked up a small number of times. The rearrangement joins TRBV28 to TRBJ2-7; D is undetermined. CDR3 size: 12 residues. From germline, CDR1 is MDHEN and CDR2 SYDVKM. V lost 7 bases, J lost 4 bases, and 11 bases lay in between. CDR3 nucleotides: TGTGCCAGCACCGAGAAAGGATACGAGCAGTACTTC. Its translation is CASTEKGYEQYF.